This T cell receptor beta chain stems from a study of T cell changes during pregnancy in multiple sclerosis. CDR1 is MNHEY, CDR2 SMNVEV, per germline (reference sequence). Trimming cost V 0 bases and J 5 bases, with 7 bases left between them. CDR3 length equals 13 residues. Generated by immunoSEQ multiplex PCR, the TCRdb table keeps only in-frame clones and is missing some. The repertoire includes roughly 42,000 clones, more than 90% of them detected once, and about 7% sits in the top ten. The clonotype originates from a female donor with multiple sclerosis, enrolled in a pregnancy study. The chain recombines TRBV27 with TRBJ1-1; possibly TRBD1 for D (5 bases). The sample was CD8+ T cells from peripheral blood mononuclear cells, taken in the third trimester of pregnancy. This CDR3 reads CASSLSQGTEAFF. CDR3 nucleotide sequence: TGTGCCAGCAGTTTATCCCAGGGTACTGAAGCTTTCTTT.